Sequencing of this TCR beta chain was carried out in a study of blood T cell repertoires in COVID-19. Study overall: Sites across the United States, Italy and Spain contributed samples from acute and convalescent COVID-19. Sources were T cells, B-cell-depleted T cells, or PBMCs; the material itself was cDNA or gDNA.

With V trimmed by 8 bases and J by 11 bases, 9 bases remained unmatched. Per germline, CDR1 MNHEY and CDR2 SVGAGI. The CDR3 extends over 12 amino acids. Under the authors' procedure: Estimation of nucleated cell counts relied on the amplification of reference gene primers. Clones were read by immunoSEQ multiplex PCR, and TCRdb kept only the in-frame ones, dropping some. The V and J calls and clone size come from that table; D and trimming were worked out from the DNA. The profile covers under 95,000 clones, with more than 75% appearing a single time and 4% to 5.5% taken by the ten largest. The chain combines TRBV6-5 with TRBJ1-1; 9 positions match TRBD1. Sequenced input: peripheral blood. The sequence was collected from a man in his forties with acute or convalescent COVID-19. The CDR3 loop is CASLGTGMGAFF. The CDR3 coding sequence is TGTGCCAGCCTCGGGACAGGGATGGGCGCTTTCTTT.